This is a list of T cell receptor beta chains from one sample in a study of OX40 agonist ivuxolimab in advanced cancers. Only in-frame clones appear in the TCRdb table, and some are missing; sequencing was by immunoSEQ multiplex PCR. This sample has 78,000 or so clones, with around 83% found just once. Sequences were derived from CD4+ or CD8+ T cells sorted from blood, sampled in a trial of the OX40 agonist ivuxolimab. The origin of the receptors is an adult with an advanced solid tumor such as melanoma, head and neck, liver or kidney cancer. The CDR3 runs from the conserved cysteine through the conserved F or W. Fields, in order: clone size, D gene, V gene, CDR3 protein. A D gene is named only where the DNA matches it firmly. Where a row states a size, it is once, few, many or the class of an expanded clone; other rows omit it.

>.|.|TRBV6-5
CASSYWGHEQFF
>.|.|TRBV7-9
CASSLAQLHGGQFF
>.|.|TRBV29-1
CSVDHGAAETQYF
>.|TRBD1|TRBV7-6
CASSVGTGPNTGELFF
>.|.|TRBV27
CASSLQFGIAGELFF
>few|TRBD2|TRBV28
CASSFTGGPVEQYF
>.|TRBD2|TRBV5-1
CASSLIPLTSGNQETQYF
>.|TRBD2|TRBV27
CASSPISGTTYEQYF
>.|.|TRBV5-4
CASSPGLREQYF
>.|.|TRBV5-1
CASSPLADTNNEQFF
>.|TRBD1|TRBV5-6
CASSLSGQAYEQYF
>.|.|TRBV5-8
CASSSWNEQFF
>.|TRBD1|TRBV18
CASSPMGQRYGYTF
>.|TRBD1|TRBV6-5
CASSFAGQGYYGYTF
>.|TRBD1|TRBV15
CATSQRQGLVNEQFF
>.|.|TRBV18
CASSPRQNTDTQYF
>.|TRBD2|TRBV11-2
CASGEREGQSSYNEQFF